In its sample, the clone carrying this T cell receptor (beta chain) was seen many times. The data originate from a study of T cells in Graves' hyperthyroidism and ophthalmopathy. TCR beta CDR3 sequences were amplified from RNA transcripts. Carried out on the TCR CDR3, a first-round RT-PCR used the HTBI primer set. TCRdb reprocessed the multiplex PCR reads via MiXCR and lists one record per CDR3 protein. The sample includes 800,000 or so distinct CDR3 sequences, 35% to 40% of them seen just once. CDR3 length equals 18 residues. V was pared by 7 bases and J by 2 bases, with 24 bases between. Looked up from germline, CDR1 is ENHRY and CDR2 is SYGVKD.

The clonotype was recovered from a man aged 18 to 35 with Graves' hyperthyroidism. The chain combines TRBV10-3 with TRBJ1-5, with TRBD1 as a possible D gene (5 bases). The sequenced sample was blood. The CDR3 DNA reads TGTGCCATCACCGGAGCGTCCCGGGAGGGGATGGGCAATCAGCCCCAGCATTTT. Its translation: CAITGASREGMGNQPQHF.